This T cell receptor (beta chain) was recorded in a study of vaccination effects on CD4 cells after COVID-19 (dated by TCRdb to 2021 to 2024). As for the study more broadly: Each participant got two doses of an mRNA SARS-CoV-2 vaccine, either BNT162b2 or mRNA-1273. Pre-vaccine samples were collected from two convalescent patients 16 days and one week before the first dose, corresponding to 142 and 148 days after COVID-19 diagnosis. In both COVID-19 convalescent patients and infection-naive vaccine recipients, the study compared SARS-CoV-2 spike-specific CD4+ TCR repertoires from before mRNA vaccination with those from after it. A total of 10 COVID-19 convalescent patients and a few SARS-CoV-2-naive healthy vaccine recipients were included in the full study. The Oncomine TCR Beta short-read assay on an Illumina iSeq 100 was used to sequence cultures from other donors in the study.

On this clone: Its antigen is still unknown. Base-call qualities are not available, and no considerably larger clone is one nucleotide away.

The CDR3 runs 14 amino acids, cysteine and phenylalanine included. Left in the record is the CDR3 DNA by itself, 42 bases read in frame from the first base. Sequences SGHDT (CDR1) and YYEEEE (CDR2) are obtained from the germline V gene. V is pruned by 5 bases and J by 4 bases, leaving 4 bases of the junction without a gene match. The investigation overall reported the following: Only a small number of convalescent patients were included, and no early post-infection timepoints were available, which limited the study. Marked clonal contraction was observed in both infection-induced and vaccine-induced clones at late post-vaccination timepoints, consistent with waning T cell responses. Among convalescent patients, the spike-reactive repertoire after vaccination was made up mainly of new vaccine-induced clones that were largely distinct from the clones induced by infection.

In the ViraFEST assay, PBMC were stimulated with viral peptide pools, and TCR sequencing was then used to find antigen-specific CD4+ T cell clonotypes based on their expansion. After approximately 11 days of culture, CD4+ T cells were isolated with the EasySep CD4+ T cell isolation kit. Convalescent patients had PCR-confirmed SARS-CoV-2 infection between March and December 2020, before Alpha, Beta and Delta variants emerged in the United States. A few million PBMC per well were cultured with around 9.8 ug/ml peptides in IMDM containing 5% human AB serum, about 10 IU/ml IL-2 and gentamicin. Half of the culture medium was replaced with fresh IL-2-containing medium on days 3 and 7. Each peptide stimulation condition was cultured in triplicate wells unless otherwise noted. Using Ficoll-Paque Plus gradient centrifugation, PBMC were separated from whole blood and then either used fresh or cryopreserved at -140C. Genomic DNA was extracted from cultured CD4+ T cells with the QIAamp micro DNA kit.

The method was the immunoSEQ multiplex PCR assay. TCR beta CDR3 sequencing was performed on DNA from the cultured, isolated CD4+ T cells. The original methods were these. Non-productive TCR sequences were removed, reads were trimmed to the CDR3 region, and CDR3s of at least 7 amino acids were retained. The MANAFEST web app was used to pick out antigen-specific clonotypes by comparing their expansion in peptide wells with that in reference cultures. To count as positive, a clone had to show expansion at FDR<0.05 compared with the reference and with all other wells, an odds ratio above 5, and a frequency above 0.1% in two replicate wells. Cross-reactive clonotypes were defined as significantly expanded in SARS-CoV-2 spike wells and in at least one common cold coronavirus spike condition. CDR3 similarity was assessed by Levenshtein distance using the stringdist R package, and unrooted trees were constructed with ape in R 3.6.1. What TCRdb holds here is the immuneACCESS table cut down to in-frame rearrangements. Part of the clones is not present; checked against another copy, under half of the missing clones reflect an unresolved V gene, and the others are unexplained. V and J calls and clone size come straight from that table; D and trimming were deduced from the DNA. The table for this sample lists tens of thousands of clones; roughly 74% of them were counted only once. The ten biggest clones cover approximately 40% of the sample.

Recombination joined TRBV5-6 with TRBJ2-1; 9 of the junction bases match TRBD1. The specimen comprised CD4+ T cells from PBMCs cultured with a peptide pool, sampled before COVID-19 vaccination. The origin of this receptor is a human donor who had a prior SARS-CoV-2 infection. The DNA is as follows: TGTGCCAGCAGAGCGGGACAGGGATACAATGAGCAGTTCTTC. Translated, it gives CASRAGQGYNEQFF.